Detailed here is one TCR beta chain. Its antigen is undetermined. These data come from a study of CD8 T cells in ankylosing spondylitis. Study findings and constraints: What seemed typical of ankylosing spondylitis blood was a TCR beta motif built from roughly eight highly homologous variants. Reactive arthritis synovial fluid and blood previously showed some of these motif variants. Significant enrichment of disease-linked clones was reported in matched ankylosing spondylitis synovial fluid. Peripheral blood samples showed relatively rare disease-linked clones, and these clones were CD8+.

Via MiXCR, TCRdb re-called the 5' RACE reads, giving one row per CDR3 protein. The sample holds a few hundred thousand distinct CDR3 sequences, under 25% seen once. Trimming cost V 0 bases and J 8 bases, with 16 bases left between them. Germline V lookup: CDR1 SGHDN, CDR2 FVKESK. CDR3 length equals 15 residues. The sequenced sample consisted of blood, either unsorted or a sorted T cell fraction (not recorded which). The sequence was obtained from a male donor with ankylosing spondylitis. This chain uses TRBV14 with TRBJ1-2; tentative D call: TRBD1 (6 bases). DNA of the CDR3: TGTGCCAGCAGCCAAGATTTGCGGGGGGCGCTGGGCTACACCTTC. Translation: CASSQDLRGALGYTF. Full variable domain (remainder filled in from reference TRBV14 and TRBJ1-2): EAGVTQFPSHSVIEKGQTVTLRCDPISGHDNLYWYRRVMGKEIKFLLHFVKESKQDESGMPNNRFLAERTGGTYSTLKVQPAELEDSGVYFCASSQDLRGALGYTFGSGTRLTVV.